This is a list of T cell receptor beta chains from one sample in a study of T cells after yellow fever vaccination. TCRdb re-called the 5' RACE reads through MiXCR, storing one row per CDR3 protein. This sample has around 310,000 distinct CDR3 sequences, with 3% to 4.5% found just once. Sequenced here: PBMCs, sampled 5 days after the yellow fever booster vaccination. Receptor source: a man younger than 35 who received the YFV17D yellow fever vaccine. The CDR3 runs from the conserved cysteine through the conserved F or W. The D gene is left open where the match is weak. Clone sizes are given selectively: once, few, many, or a class where the clone is expanded.

. TRBJ1-1 TRBV7-2 few TGTGCCAGCAGCTTATATCGGTCGATTTGGGGGAAGGAAGGGAACACTGAAGCTTTCTTT CASSLYRSIWGKEGNTEAFF
. TRBJ2-1 TRBV5-1 few TGCGCCAGCAGCTTCCTCGGGAGCAATGAGCAGTTCTTC CASSFLGSNEQFF
. TRBJ1-4 TRBV4-3 few TGCGCCAGCAGCCAAGACCAGGGTTCGGCTAATGAAAAACTGTTTTTT CASSQDQGSANEKLFF
. TRBJ1-5 TRBV12-3/TRBV12-4 . TGTGCCAGCAGTTTGTGGGGGAGCAATCAGCCCCAGCATTTT CASSLWGSNQPQHF
. TRBJ2-3 TRBV24-1 few TGTGCCACCAGTGGAGGTCAGGATACGCAGTATTTT CATSGGQDTQYF
. TRBJ1-2 TRBV6-6 . TGTGCCAGCAGTTACGGACATAATCACTATGGCTACACCTTC CASSYGHNHYGYTF
. TRBJ2-2 TRBV7-6 many TGTGCCAGCAGCTTAGACAGGGCGAACACCGGGGAGCTGTTTTTT CASSLDRANTGELFF
. TRBJ1-5 TRBV15 . TGTGCCACCGGAGGGGGAGGGGGCAATCAGCCCCAGCATTTT CATGGGGGNQPQHF
. TRBJ2-3 TRBV10-1 many TGCGCCAGCAGTGAAGGAGGGCTCCGCGCAGATACGCAGTATTTT CASSEGGLRADTQYF
. TRBJ1-5 TRBV7-9 few TGTGCCAGCAGCTCACCGACGCAGCCCCAGCATTTT CASSSPTQPQHF
. TRBJ1-2 TRBV18 many TGTGCCAGCTCACCCGGGGGGGTGAACTATGGCTACACCTTC CASSPGGVNYGYTF
. TRBJ2-3 TRBV5-5 . TGTGCCAGCAGCCCCACGGGACTTTCTTATTTCACAGATACGCAGTATTTT CASSPTGLSYFTDTQYF
. TRBJ1-5 TRBV4-1 many TGCGCCAGCAGCCAAGCGGGTTGGCCAGTAAAAGATCAGCCCCAGCATTTT CASSQAGWPVKDQPQHF
TRBD1 TRBJ2-4 TRBV5-4 few TGTGCCAGCAGCCTGCCCGGGGGACAGGGAAACATTCAGTACTTC CASSLPGGQGNIQYF
. TRBJ2-7 TRBV7-9 . TGTGCCAGCAGCGGGTGGGCGATACAGTACGAGCAGTACTTC CASSGWAIQYEQYF
. TRBJ2-7 TRBV27 few TGTGCCAGCAGGTCTCCGGCCCGGGGCTACGAGCAGTACTTC CASRSPARGYEQYF
. TRBJ1-1 TRBV4-3 many TGCGCCAGCAGCCTCCTACGGGACACATTCACTGAAGCTTTCTTT CASSLLRDTFTEAFF
TRBD1 TRBJ1-2 TRBV5-1 . TGCGCCAGCAGTAGCCCAGGGGGTCTCGCGAACTATGGCTACACCTTC CASSSPGGLANYGYTF
. TRBJ1-3 TRBV4-1 . TGCGCCAGCAGCCAAGAAACACAGAATGGAAACACCATATATTTT CASSQETQNGNTIYF
. TRBJ2-3 TRBV4-1 . TGCGCCAGCAGCCCTAGCTCGGGACGGGCGAAGGATACGCAGTATTTT CASSPSSGRAKDTQYF
. TRBJ1-1 TRBV4-1 many TGCGCCAGCAGCCAAGATTACACTGAAGCTTTCTTT CASSQDYTEAFF
. TRBJ1-5 TRBV7-2 . TGTGCCAGCAGCTTACTTGGGGGGCGCAATCAGCCCCAGCATTTT CASSLLGGRNQPQHF
TRBD1 TRBJ1-5 TRBV15 . TGTGCCACCAGCAGTGACAGGGGGCCTTTCAATCAGCCCCAGCATTTT CATSSDRGPFNQPQHF
TRBD1 TRBJ2-1 TRBV5-4 few TGTGCCAGCAGCTTGGCGGCAGGGGGCGATGAGCAGTTCTTC CASSLAAGGDEQFF
TRBD2 TRBJ2-2 TRBV27 few TGTGCCAGCAACCGTCGGGGACTAAACACCGGGGAGCTGTTTTTT CASNRRGLNTGELFF
. TRBJ2-1 TRBV7-3 . TGTGCCAGCCGCTTACAGGGTAACAATGAGCAGTTCTTC CASRLQGNNEQFF